This entry is about one T cell receptor (beta chain). This sample was included in a study of T-cell reconstitution after alpha-beta-depleted transplantation in children. Preparing the TCRbeta library involved the use of unique molecular identifiers. Each CDR3 protein gets one entry after TCRdb re-called the PCR reads with MiXCR. The sample records 200,000 to 250,000 distinct CDR3 sequences, around 9.5% being singletons. CDR3 length: 17 residues. Germline CDR1 is SGHTA and CDR2 is FQGNSA. The V and J ends lost 6 bases and 7 bases, in that order; junction bases with no gene match: 14. The genes are TRBV7-2 and TRBJ2-1; 11 bases align to TRBD2. The sequences come from PBMCs from the stem cell graft donor, collected from the stem cell graft. This sequence was found in a human donor who donated a stem cell graft to a child with acute lymphoblastic leukemia. The CDR3 DNA follows: TGTGCCAGCAGACGGACTTCTAGCGGGGGGCACCTGAATGAGCAGTTCTTC. As protein: CASRRTSSGGHLNEQFF.